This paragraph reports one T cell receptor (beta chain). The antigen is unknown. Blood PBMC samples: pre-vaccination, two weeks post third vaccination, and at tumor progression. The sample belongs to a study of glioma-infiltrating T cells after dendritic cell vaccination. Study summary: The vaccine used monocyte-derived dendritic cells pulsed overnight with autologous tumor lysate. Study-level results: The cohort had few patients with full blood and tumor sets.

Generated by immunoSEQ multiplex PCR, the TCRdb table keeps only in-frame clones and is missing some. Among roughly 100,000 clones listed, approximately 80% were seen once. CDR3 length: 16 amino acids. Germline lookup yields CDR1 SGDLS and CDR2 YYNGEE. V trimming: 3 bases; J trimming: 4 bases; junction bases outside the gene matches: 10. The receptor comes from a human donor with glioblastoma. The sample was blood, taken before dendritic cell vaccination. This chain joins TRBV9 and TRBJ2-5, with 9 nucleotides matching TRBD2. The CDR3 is CASSAPASGGLETQYF. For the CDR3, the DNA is TGTGCCAGCAGCGCGCCGGCCAGCGGGGGGTTAGAGACCCAGTACTTC. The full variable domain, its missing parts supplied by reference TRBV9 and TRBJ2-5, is DSGVTQTPKHLITATGQRVTLRCSPRSGDLSVYWYQQSLDQGLQFLIQYYNGEERAKGNILERFSAQQFPDLHSELNLSSLELGDSALYFCASSAPASGGLETQYFGPGTRLLVL.